The T cell receptor (beta chain) under discussion was sequenced for a study of regulatory T cells in long-lasting Graves disease. Time point indicated: newly diagnosed GD, antithyroid drugs for less than 3 months. Extracted PBMC RNA gave rise to the TCR library. Germline values: CDR1 MNHEY, CDR2 SVGAGI. Trimming cost V 0 bases and J 8 bases, with 8 bases left between them. CDR3 size: 13 residues. Building the TCR beta libraries relied on iRepertoire HTBI primers, and CDR3 regions underwent Arm-PCR. TCRdb redid the calling of the multiplex PCR reads with MiXCR, one entry per CDR3 protein. The top ten hold around 11% of the sample, which has 200,000 to 250,000 distinct CDR3 sequences, about 19% seen once. This clonotype showed up just a few times. Separately, the same data were catalogued under a study of T cells in Graves' hyperthyroidism and ophthalmopathy. This second study says: Each diagnosis was grounded in clinical symptoms, serum thyroxine and TRAb, thyroid ultrasound, and orbital computed tomography. Ophthalmopathy was model-predicted a median roughly 6.3 months pre-onset.

The TCR was taken from a woman aged 30 to 39 with Graves disease. V is TRBV6-5 and J is TRBJ1-5; D ambiguous. Sequenced here: peripheral blood mononuclear cells (PBMCs), sampled at new diagnosis, from a patient treated with antithyroid drugs. This CDR3 reads CASSYSVSEPQHF. DNA of the CDR3: TGTGCCAGCAGTTACTCTGTCTCAGAGCCCCAGCATTTT.